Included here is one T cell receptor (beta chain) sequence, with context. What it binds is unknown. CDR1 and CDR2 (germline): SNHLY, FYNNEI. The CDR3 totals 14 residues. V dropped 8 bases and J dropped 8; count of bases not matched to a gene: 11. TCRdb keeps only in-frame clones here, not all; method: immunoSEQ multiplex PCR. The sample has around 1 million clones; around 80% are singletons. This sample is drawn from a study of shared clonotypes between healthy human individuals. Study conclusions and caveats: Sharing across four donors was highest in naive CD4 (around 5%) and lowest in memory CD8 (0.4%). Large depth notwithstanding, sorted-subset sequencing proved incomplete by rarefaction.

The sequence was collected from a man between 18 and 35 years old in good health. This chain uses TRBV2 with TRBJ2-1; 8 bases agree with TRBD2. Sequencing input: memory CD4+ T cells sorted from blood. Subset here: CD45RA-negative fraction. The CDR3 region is CASWSGGGRDEQFF. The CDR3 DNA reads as TGTGCCAGCTGGTCCGGGGGGGGCCGAGATGAGCAGTTCTTC.